The source of this T cell receptor (beta chain) is a study of cytomegalovirus exposure and HLA in healthy donors. Germline CDR1 is MDHEN and CDR2 is SYDVKM. The CDR3 sequence is 14 residues long. V dropped 8 bases and J dropped 4 bases, with 14 bases sitting between them. The primer mix had 60 Vbeta and 13 Jbeta primers. Measured with immunoSEQ multiplex PCR; TCRdb has only the in-frame clones, and not every one. The sample lists some 200,000 clones; approximately 84% were seen once. V and J are TRBV28 and TRBJ1-4; D is possibly TRBD1 (6 bases). The sample comprised PBMCs. This TCR derives from a middle-aged woman in good health and CMV-seronegative. Written as DNA, the CDR3 is TGTGCCAGCCGTGACAGGCTGAGTAATGAAAAACTGTTTTTT. Protein product: CASRDRLSNEKLFF.